This is a list of T cell receptor beta chains from one sample in a study of PD-1 blockade in classical Hodgkin lymphoma. Clones were sequenced by immunoSEQ multiplex PCR, and TCRdb holds only the in-frame ones, with some missing. The sample consists of about 20,000 clones, about 80% of them appearing once. This sample comprised peripheral blood mononuclear cells (PBMCs), obtained before the fourth cycle of nivolumab. The receptors were sampled from a human donor with classical Hodgkin lymphoma. Both conserved end residues are part of each CDR3. A D gene is named only where the DNA matches it firmly. Expanded clones get a size class; other rows say once, few or many, or leave the size out.

size: .
J: TRBJ1-1
V: TRBV27
D: .
DNA: TGTGCCAGCAGTTTACATAAGTATAACACTGAAGCTTTCTTT
CDR3: CASSLHKYNTEAFF

size: .
J: TRBJ2-7
V: TRBV2
D: TRBD2
DNA: TGTGCCAGCGCGGGGGGCGAGCAGTACTTC
CDR3: CASAGGEQYF

size: .
J: TRBJ2-1
V: TRBV11-3
D: .
DNA: TGTGCCAGCAGTCCCGGTGGTGAGCAGTTCTTC
CDR3: CASSPGGEQFF

size: .
J: TRBJ1-4
V: TRBV19
D: .
DNA: TGTGCCAGTAGAGGCAGGGACGGAAACGAAAAACTGTTTTTT
CDR3: CASRGRDGNEKLFF

size: .
J: TRBJ2-3
V: TRBV7-9
D: TRBD2
DNA: TGTGCCAGCAGCCCTACTAGCGGGGGGTTCACAGATACGCAGTATTTT
CDR3: CASSPTSGGFTDTQYF

size: few
J: TRBJ1-1
V: TRBV19
D: .
DNA: TGTGCCAGTAGACCCTTAGTTGGGTCTCATCAGAACACTGAAGCTTTCTTT
CDR3: CASRPLVGSHQNTEAFF

size: .
J: TRBJ1-1
V: TRBV9
D: .
DNA: TGTGCCAGCAGCAGGGACCTAGTTAACACTGAAGCTTTCTTT
CDR3: CASSRDLVNTEAFF

size: .
J: TRBJ1-1
V: TRBV29-1
D: TRBD1
DNA: TGCAGCGCCCTGACAGGGGTAATGAACACTGAAGCTTTCTTT
CDR3: CSALTGVMNTEAFF

size: few
J: TRBJ1-2
V: TRBV6-1
D: TRBD1
DNA: TGTGCCAGCAAGGGACAGGGGGCGAGGGACTATGGCTACACCTTC
CDR3: CASKGQGARDYGYTF

size: .
J: TRBJ2-7
V: TRBV5-1
D: TRBD2
DNA: TGCGCCAGCAGCTCCGGACTAGGTGTCTACGAGCAGTACTTC
CDR3: CASSSGLGVYEQYF

size: .
J: TRBJ2-7
V: TRBV5-1
D: .
DNA: TGCGCCAGCAGCTTGGTGGGGCCGCGGTCCTACGAGCAGTACTTC
CDR3: CASSLVGPRSYEQYF

size: .
J: TRBJ2-7
V: TRBV19
D: TRBD1
DNA: TGTGCCAGTAGTATTGGGACAGGGGTTTTCTACGAGCAGTACTTC
CDR3: CASSIGTGVFYEQYF

size: few
J: TRBJ1-5
V: TRBV6-1
D: .
DNA: TGTGCCAGCAGTGAAGGGGGGGTGGGGAATCAGCCCCAGCATTTT
CDR3: CASSEGGVGNQPQHF

size: .
J: TRBJ2-2
V: TRBV11-2
D: TRBD2
DNA: TGTGCCAGCAGCCCATCAAGGACTAGCGGGGGGGAGCTGTTTTTT
CDR3: CASSPSRTSGGELFF

size: few
J: TRBJ2-1
V: TRBV11-3
D: TRBD2
DNA: TGTGCCAGCAGCCCACCTGGACTAGCGGGGGGCTACAATGAGCAGTTCTTC
CDR3: CASSPPGLAGGYNEQFF

size: once
J: TRBJ1-1
V: TRBV6-6
D: .
DNA: TGTGCCAGCAGTTACGGCAGGAGCCTGAGGAACACTGAAGCTTTCTTT
CDR3: CASSYGRSLRNTEAFF

size: few
J: TRBJ1-2
V: TRBV12-2
D: .
DNA: TGTGCAAGTCGCTTAACCGGGACAGACTTTCTCTTC
CDR3: CASRLTGTDFLF

size: .
J: TRBJ2-3
V: TRBV5-1
D: .
DNA: TGCGCCAGCAGCTCGGGACGGATCACAGATACGCAGTATTTT
CDR3: CASSSGRITDTQYF

size: .
J: TRBJ2-1
V: TRBV9
D: .
DNA: TGTGCCAGCAGCGCCGATGGACTTATTTACAATGAGCAGTTCTTC
CDR3: CASSADGLIYNEQFF

size: .
J: TRBJ2-2
V: TRBV7-9
D: .
DNA: TGTGCCAGCAGCTTAATAAGGGGCCACGGGGAGCTGTTTTTT
CDR3: CASSLIRGHGELFF

size: few
J: TRBJ1-2
V: TRBV19
D: .
DNA: TGTGCCAGTAGTATATCCCGGCAGCGCTATGGCTACACCTTC
CDR3: CASSISRQRYGYTF

size: .
J: TRBJ1-2
V: TRBV30
D: .
DNA: TGTGCCTGGAGTGCTAACACCCCTTTCTATGGCTACACCTTC
CDR3: CAWSANTPFYGYTF

size: few
J: TRBJ2-7
V: TRBV5-1
D: .
DNA: TGCGCCAGCAGCATCCAGGGTGACGAGCAGTACTTC
CDR3: CASSIQGDEQYF

size: .
J: TRBJ2-2
V: TRBV2
D: .
DNA: TGTGCCAGCAATCGGGAGGCAGGGGCGGGCGGGGAGCTGTTTTTT
CDR3: CASNREAGAGGELFF

size: .
J: TRBJ2-7
V: TRBV28
D: .
DNA: TGTGCCAGCAGTTCGACAAATTCCTACGAGCAGTACTTC
CDR3: CASSSTNSYEQYF

size: .
J: TRBJ2-3
V: TRBV6-1
D: TRBD2
DNA: TGTGCCAGCAGTGAAGTAGCGGGGGTAGATACGCAGTATTTT
CDR3: CASSEVAGVDTQYF

size: .
J: TRBJ1-4
V: TRBV7-9
D: .
DNA: TGTGCCAGCAGCGAGAGGGGGACGGGAGAAAAACTGTTTTTT
CDR3: CASSERGTGEKLFF

size: .
J: TRBJ2-3
V: TRBV5-4
D: TRBD2
DNA: TGTGCCAGCGAAGCGGGAGGGACAGCAGATACGCAGTATTTT
CDR3: CASEAGGTADTQYF

size: .
J: TRBJ2-7
V: TRBV5-4
D: TRBD2
DNA: TGTGCCAGCAGCTGGGCGGGAGTGTACGAGCAGTACTTC
CDR3: CASSWAGVYEQYF

size: .
J: TRBJ2-7
V: TRBV29-1
D: .
DNA: TGCAGCGTTGAAGGACCGGGACAGGAGGTCGGGAGGGTATACGAGCAGTACTTC
CDR3: CSVEGPGQEVGRVYEQYF

size: .
J: TRBJ1-2
V: TRBV5-1
D: TRBD1
DNA: TGCGCCAGCAGCTACGGTCCCGGGACAGGGGGAGGCTACACCTTC
CDR3: CASSYGPGTGGGYTF

size: .
J: TRBJ2-3
V: TRBV27
D: TRBD1
DNA: TGTGCCAGCAGTTACGACCGCGGGACAGGGGTTCTCGATACGCAGTATTTT
CDR3: CASSYDRGTGVLDTQYF

size: .
J: TRBJ1-2
V: TRBV29-1
D: .
DNA: TGCAGCGTTGAGGTCCAGGGAAAAGCTAACTATGGCTACACCTTC
CDR3: CSVEVQGKANYGYTF

size: few
J: TRBJ1-5
V: TRBV5-8
D: .
DNA: TGTGCCAGCAGCTTGTTCAGGGTCAATCAGCCCCAGCATTTT
CDR3: CASSLFRVNQPQHF

size: .
J: TRBJ2-3
V: TRBV29-1
D: .
DNA: TGCAGCGTTGAAAAAGGGCTAGTTGTGGCAGATACGCAGTATTTT
CDR3: CSVEKGLVVADTQYF

size: .
J: TRBJ2-3
V: TRBV9
D: TRBD2
DNA: TGTGCCAGCAGCCCGGGACTACCCCGTGATACGCAGTATTTT
CDR3: CASSPGLPRDTQYF

size: once
J: TRBJ2-7
V: TRBV11-3
D: .
DNA: TGTGCCAGCAGCTCTCGGAGCTACAGCTACGAGCAGTACTTC
CDR3: CASSSRSYSYEQYF

size: .
J: TRBJ2-7
V: TRBV7-6
D: .
DNA: TGTGCCAGCAGCTTAGAAGGTCGCCAGGGCGAGCAGTACTTC
CDR3: CASSLEGRQGEQYF

size: .
J: TRBJ2-1
V: TRBV6-5
D: TRBD1
DNA: TGTGCCAGCAGCCAGGCGGGGACAGGGATGAATGAGCAGTTCTTC
CDR3: CASSQAGTGMNEQFF

size: .
J: TRBJ2-5
V: TRBV6-6
D: .
DNA: TGTGCCAGCAGCCGACTAGGGATCCAAGAGACCCAGTACTTC
CDR3: CASSRLGIQETQYF

size: once
J: TRBJ1-1
V: TRBV5-5
D: .
DNA: TGTGCCAGCAGCCCCCCGGGACGGGCTTTCTTT
CDR3: CASSPPGRAFF

size: .
J: TRBJ2-7
V: TRBV2
D: .
DNA: TGTGCCAGCACCCCCCAAGGGGGAGCGGCCTACGAGCAGTACTTC
CDR3: CASTPQGGAAYEQYF

size: .
J: TRBJ2-3
V: TRBV2
D: .
DNA: TGTGCCAGCAGTGTCCCGGGACTTAGCACAGATACGCAGTATTTT
CDR3: CASSVPGLSTDTQYF

size: .
J: TRBJ1-5
V: TRBV7-9
D: TRBD1
DNA: TGTGCCAGCAGCTTCGGGACAGTTCTCAATCAGCCCCAGCATTTT
CDR3: CASSFGTVLNQPQHF

size: .
J: TRBJ1-2
V: TRBV5-4
D: .
DNA: TGTGCCAGCAGCCTGCCCCAGTGGCATGGCTACACCTTC
CDR3: CASSLPQWHGYTF

size: .
J: TRBJ2-3
V: TRBV19
D: TRBD1
DNA: TGTGCCAGTAGTATGCGGGGACAGGGTACAGATACGCAGTATTTT
CDR3: CASSMRGQGTDTQYF

size: .
J: TRBJ2-6
V: TRBV30
D: .
DNA: TGTGCCTGGAGTGTGGGAGGAACTGGGGCCAACGTCCTGACTTTC
CDR3: CAWSVGGTGANVLTF

size: once
J: TRBJ2-7
V: TRBV27
D: .
DNA: TGTGCCAGCATGGGAGGGGGCGAGCAGTACTTC
CDR3: CASMGGGEQYF